This T cell receptor beta chain comes out of a study of blood T cell repertoires in COVID-19. Sequencing was performed with immunoSEQ multiplex PCR; in TCRdb, only in-frame clones are kept and a portion is missing. Among 150,000 to 200,000 clones listed, approximately 80% were seen once. Germline V lookup: CDR1 MDHEN, CDR2 SYDVKM. V was shortened by 3 bases and J by 4 bases, with 7 bases between the two germline ends. This CDR3 comprises 12 residues. The receptor comes from a human donor with acute or convalescent COVID-19. The donor label of this sample is uncertain. What was sequenced was peripheral blood. The genes are TRBV28 and TRBJ2-7; D unresolved. The CDR3 here is CASSLIGYEQYF. CDR3 nucleotides: TGTGCCAGCAGTTTGATCGGTTACGAGCAGTACTTC.